Listed here is a single T cell receptor beta chain. Its antigen is as yet unknown. This entry is derived from a study of T cells in Graves' hyperthyroidism and ophthalmopathy. Whole-study findings and limits: The majority of expanded thyroid clonotypes above 0.001 also appeared in blood.

Diagnosis of hyperthyroidism was new in patients aged 18 to 65, and its duration was under 2 months. V was pared by 4 bases and J by 4 bases, with 9 bases of the junction left unmatched. From germline, CDR1 is SGDLS and CDR2 YYNGEE. The length of the CDR3 is 16 residues. RNA transcripts gave rise to amplified TCR beta CDR3 regions. First-round RT-PCR targeting the TCR CDR3 was performed with the HTBI primer set. TCRdb re-called the multiplex PCR reads through MiXCR, storing one row per CDR3 protein. There are about 360,000 distinct CDR3 sequences in the sample; less than 15% occur only once, and about 9.1% lies in the top ten.

Sequencing was carried out using blood. The clonotype originates from a young woman with Graves' hyperthyroidism. This chain joins TRBV9 and TRBJ2-7; TRBD2 agrees at 12 bases. CDR3 residues: CASSPRAGTSGYEQYF. The CDR3 nucleotides are TGTGCCAGCAGCCCTAGGGCCGGGACTAGCGGGTACGAGCAGTACTTC.